This T cell receptor beta chain was sequenced for a study of regulatory T cells in long-lasting Graves disease. Whole-study results and caveats: Persistent Graves' patients showed less TCR diversity than newly diagnosed ones. New patients shared fewer public clonotypes (966) than persistent patients did (2,741).

Investigators prepared the TCR beta libraries by applying iRepertoire HTBI primers and Arm-PCR of CDR3 regions. TCRdb re-derived calls from the multiplex PCR reads in MiXCR, one entry per CDR3 protein. This table has some 370,000 distinct CDR3 sequences, roughly 20% appearing once. A remark on this clonotype: The antigen remains unidentified.

Sample time point: persistent/refractory GD, antithyroid drugs over 5 years with positive TRAb. PBMC RNA served as the TCR library source. Roughly 9.2-milliliter peripheral blood samples went into EDTA tubes. The sample in question was peripheral blood mononuclear cells (PBMCs), obtained when the disease was refractory, from a patient treated with antithyroid drugs. The receptor was derived from a woman between 35 and 50 years old with Graves disease.

This CDR3 is CASSLGTKQGSYEQYF. CDR3 DNA: TGTGCCAGCAGCTTAGGGACAAAACAGGGGTCCTACGAGCAGTACTTC. The J gene is TRBJ2-7, the V gene TRBV7-9; 7 bases are shared with TRBD1. From germline, CDR1 is SEHNR and CDR2 FQNEAQ (reference sequence). The CDR3 extends over 16 amino acids. V gave up 1 base and J gave up 1 base; unmatched junction bases: 7.